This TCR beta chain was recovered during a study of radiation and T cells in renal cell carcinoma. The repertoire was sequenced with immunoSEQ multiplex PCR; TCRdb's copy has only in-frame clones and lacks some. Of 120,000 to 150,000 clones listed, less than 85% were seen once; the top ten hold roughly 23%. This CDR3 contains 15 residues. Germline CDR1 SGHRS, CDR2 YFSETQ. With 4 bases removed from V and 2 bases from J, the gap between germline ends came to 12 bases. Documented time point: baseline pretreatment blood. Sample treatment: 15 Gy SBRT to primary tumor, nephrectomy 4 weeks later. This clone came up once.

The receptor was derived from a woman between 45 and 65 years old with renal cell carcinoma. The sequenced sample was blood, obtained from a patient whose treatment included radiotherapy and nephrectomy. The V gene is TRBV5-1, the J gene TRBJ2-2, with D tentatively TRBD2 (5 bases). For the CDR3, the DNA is TGCGCCAGCAGCCAAGGAAGCGGTAACACCGGGGAGCTGTTTTTT. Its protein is CASSQGSGNTGELFF.